This is a list of T cell receptor beta chains from one sample in a study of technical replicates of blood from several donors. Only in-frame clones appear in the TCRdb table, and some are missing; sequencing was by immunoSEQ multiplex PCR. The sample shows about 89,000 clones, 94% of them seen only once. The sample comprised T cells isolated from PBMCs. The receptors were gathered from a human donor in good health. CDR3s include the opening cysteine and the closing phenylalanine or tryptophan.

j_call v_call cdr3_aa
TRBJ2-1 TRBV7-9 CASSLALIAGYNEQFF
TRBJ1-3 TRBV19 CASRGTGGNTIYF
TRBJ2-3 TRBV6-1 CASSDPSSGRADTQYF
TRBJ2-2 TRBV27 CASSPSGLGTGELFF
TRBJ1-2 TRBV7-8 CASSLAGLYGYTF
TRBJ2-2 TRBV5-1 CASSRQGALSGELFF
TRBJ2-1 TRBV9 CASSVGDTISYNEQFF
TRBJ2-7 TRBV28 CASSSRYYEQYF
TRBJ1-5 TRBV10-2 CASSGPGQGNQPQHF
TRBJ2-7 TRBV15 CATSIYVGEYF
TRBJ1-1 TRBV29-1 CSVSIEAIEAFF
TRBJ2-1 TRBV19 CASSRLAGGSNEQFF
TRBJ1-2 TRBV7-3 CASSSPGQFPTF